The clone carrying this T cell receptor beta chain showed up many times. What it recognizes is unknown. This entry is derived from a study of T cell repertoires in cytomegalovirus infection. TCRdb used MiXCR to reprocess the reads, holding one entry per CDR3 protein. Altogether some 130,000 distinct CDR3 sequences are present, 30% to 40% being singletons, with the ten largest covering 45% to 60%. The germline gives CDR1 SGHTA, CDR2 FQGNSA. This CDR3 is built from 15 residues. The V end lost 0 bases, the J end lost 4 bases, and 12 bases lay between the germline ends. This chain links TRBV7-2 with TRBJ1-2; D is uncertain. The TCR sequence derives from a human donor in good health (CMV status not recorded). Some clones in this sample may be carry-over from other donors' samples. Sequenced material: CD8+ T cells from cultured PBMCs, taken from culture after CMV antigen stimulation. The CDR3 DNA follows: TGTGCCAGCAGCTTAGCGCTATCGGGTTCCTATGGCTACACCTTC. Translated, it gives CASSLALSGSYGYTF.